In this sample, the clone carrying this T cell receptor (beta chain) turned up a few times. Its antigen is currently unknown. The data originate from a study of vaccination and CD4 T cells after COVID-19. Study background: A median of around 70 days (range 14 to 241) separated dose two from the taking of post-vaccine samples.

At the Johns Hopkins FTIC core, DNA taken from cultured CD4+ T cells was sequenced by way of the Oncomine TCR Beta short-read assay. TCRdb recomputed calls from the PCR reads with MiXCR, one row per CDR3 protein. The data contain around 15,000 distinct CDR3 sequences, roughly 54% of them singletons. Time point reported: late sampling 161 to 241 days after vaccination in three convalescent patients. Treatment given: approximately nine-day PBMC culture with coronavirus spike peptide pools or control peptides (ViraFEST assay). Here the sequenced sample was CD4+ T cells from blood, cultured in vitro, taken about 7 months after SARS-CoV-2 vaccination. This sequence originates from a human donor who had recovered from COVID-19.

CDR3 sequence reads: CASSQEDSGANVLTF. The CDR3 nucleotides are TGTGCCAGCAGTCAAGAGGACTCTGGGGCCAACGTCCTGACTTTC. J is TRBJ2-6 and V is TRBV2, with D unclear. V lost 5 bases, J lost 0 bases, and 8 bases lay in between. Germline V CDR1 and CDR2: SNHLY, FYNNEI. CDR3 length: 15 amino acids.